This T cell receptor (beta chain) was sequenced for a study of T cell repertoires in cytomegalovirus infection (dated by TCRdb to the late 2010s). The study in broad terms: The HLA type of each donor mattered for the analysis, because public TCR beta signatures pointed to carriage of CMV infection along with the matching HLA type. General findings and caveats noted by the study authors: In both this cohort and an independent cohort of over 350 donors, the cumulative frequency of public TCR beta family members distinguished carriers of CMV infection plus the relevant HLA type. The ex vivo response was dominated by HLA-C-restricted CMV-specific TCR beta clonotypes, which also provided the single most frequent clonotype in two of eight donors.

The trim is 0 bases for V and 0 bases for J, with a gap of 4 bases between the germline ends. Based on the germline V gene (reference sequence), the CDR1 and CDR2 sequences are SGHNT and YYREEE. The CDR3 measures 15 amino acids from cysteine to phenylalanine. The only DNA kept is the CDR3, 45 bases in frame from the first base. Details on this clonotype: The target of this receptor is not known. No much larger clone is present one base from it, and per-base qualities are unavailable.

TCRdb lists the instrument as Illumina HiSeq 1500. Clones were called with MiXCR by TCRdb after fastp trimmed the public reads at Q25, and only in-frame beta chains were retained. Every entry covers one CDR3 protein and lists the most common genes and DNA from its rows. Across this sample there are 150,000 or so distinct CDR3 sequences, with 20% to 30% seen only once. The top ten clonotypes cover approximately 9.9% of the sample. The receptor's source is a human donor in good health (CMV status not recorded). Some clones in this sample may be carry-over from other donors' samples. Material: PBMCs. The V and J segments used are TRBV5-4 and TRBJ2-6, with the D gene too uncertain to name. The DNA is TGTGCCAGCAGCTTGGACGTCTCTGGGGCCAACGTCCTGACTTTC. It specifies CASSLDVSGANVLTF. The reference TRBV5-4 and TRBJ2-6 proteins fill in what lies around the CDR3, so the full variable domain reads ETGVTQSPTHLIKTRGQQVTLRCSSQSGHNTVSWYQQALGQGPQFIFQYYREEENGRGNFPPRFSGLQFPNYSSELNVNALELDDSALYLCASSLDVSGANVLTFGAGSRLTVL.